Below, 24 T cell receptor beta chains from the same sample are listed, as sequenced in a study of vaccination and CD4 T cells after COVID-19 (dated by TCRdb to the early 2020s). Libraries came from PCR. Sequenced using an Illumina iSeq 100. DNA from cultured CD4+ T cells was subjected to TCR sequencing with the Oncomine TCR Beta short-read assay at the Johns Hopkins FTIC core. TCRdb reanalyzed the raw reads on its own, using fastp at Q25 for trimming and MiXCR for clone calling, and kept in-frame beta chains. Rows matching on CDR3 protein sequence are summarized as one entry with the most common DNA and genes. This sample lists about 20,000 distinct CDR3 sequences; 60% were detected once. The ten largest account for 8% to 9% of the sample. The antigens for these receptors are not known. Reading the label with the study, this specimen's treatment or condition is: roughly ten-day PBMC culture with coronavirus spike peptide pools or control peptides (ViraFEST assay).

This specimen consisted of CD4+ T cells from blood, cultured in vitro, obtained after SARS-CoV-2 vaccination. Every receptor here comes from a human donor who had recovered from COVID-19.

This clonotype was observed a handful of times. This chain joins TRBV7-8 and TRBJ2-2; D possibly corresponds to TRBD2 (6 bases). The CDR3 sequence is 16 residues long. V lost 2 bases and J 1 base, leaving 11 bases between the germline ends. CDR1 and CDR2 from the germline V gene are SGHVS and FQNEAQ. Written as DNA, the CDR3 is TGTGCCAGCAGCTTAAGTTCGCGGGGGAACACCGGGGAGCTGTTTTTT. This codes for CASSLSSRGNTGELFF. Complete variable domain (other parts from reference TRBV7-8 and TRBJ2-2): GAGVSQSPRYKVAKRGQDVALRCDPISGHVSLFWYQQALGQGPEFLTYFQNEAQLDKSGLPSDRFFAERPEGSVSTLKIQRTQQEDSAVYLCASSLSSRGNTGELFFGEGSRLTVL.

The sample holds a few counts of this clonotype. The chain has TRBV7-2 and TRBJ1-1; 7 bases fit TRBD1. The J segment lost 2 bases and the V segment lost 5 bases, leaving 5 bases of the junction unmatched. There are 14 residues in the CDR3. Germline V gene lookup returns CDR1 SGHTA and CDR2 FQGNSA. The CDR3 spells CASSVGTANTEAFF. Here the CDR3 DNA reads TGTGCCAGCAGCGTAGGGACAGCTAACACTGAAGCTTTCTTT. The whole variable domain, remainder taken from reference TRBV7-2 and TRBJ1-1, is GAGVSQSPSNKVTEKGKDVELRCDPISGHTALYWYRQSLGQGLEFLIYFQGNSAPDKSGLPSDRFSAERTGGSVSTLTIQRTQQEDSAVYLCASSVGTANTEAFFGQGTRLTVV.

The chain employs TRBV11-3 and TRBJ2-7, with D unresolved. Germline V CDR1 and CDR2: SGHNT, YENEEA. This CDR3 is built from 12 residues. Deletions cut 5 bases from V and 3 bases from J, with 8 bases between. In DNA form, the CDR3 reads TGTGCCAGCAGCCTAAGATTCTACGAGCAGTACTTC. Translated: CASSLRFYEQYF.

This rearrangement joins TRBV27 to TRBJ2-1, with D unresolved. The CDR3 covers 13 residues. CDR1 and CDR2 (germline): MNHEY, SMNVEV (reference sequence). The V and J ends lost 3 bases and 5 bases respectively, with 8 bases between them. In DNA form, the CDR3 reads TGTGCCAGCAGTTTTCTCACAGACAATGAGCAGTTCTTC. Its protein is CASSFLTDNEQFF.

The V gene is TRBV5-1, the J gene TRBJ1-1; 8 nucleotides line up with TRBD1. CDR1 SGHRS and CDR2 YFSETQ come from the germline V gene. V dropped 4 bases and J dropped 0; count of bases not matched to a gene: 20. The CDR3 consists of 20 residues. DNA for the CDR3: TGCGCCAGCAGCGTAACCGGGACAGGCTCTTCTTACGGGATGAACACTGAAGCTTTCTTT. As protein: CASSVTGTGSSYGMNTEAFF.

This chain joins TRBV6-2 or TRBV6-3 and TRBJ1-2; TRBD1 matches at 11 bases. The CDR3 has 17 residues. Per germline, CDR1 MNHEY and CDR2 SVGEGT. Germline trimming cut 5 bases from V and 6 bases from J; bases unmatched to any gene: 14. The CDR3 loop is CASSNMVGQGALDGYTF. Written as DNA, the CDR3 is TGTGCCAGCAGTAACATGGTTGGACAGGGGGCCCTGGATGGCTACACCTTC.

This chain links TRBV6-4 with TRBJ1-2; weak D call: TRBD1 (5 bases). This CDR3 spans 13 amino acids. V was trimmed by 5 bases and J by 5 bases, leaving 12 bases between them. Germline CDR1 and CDR2: MRHNA and SNTAGT. CDR3 DNA sequence: TGTGCCAGCAGTCCGGTCCAGGGTTATGGCTACACCTTC. Protein: CASSPVQGYGYTF.

The chain combines TRBV10-1 with TRBJ2-1, with 11 nucleotides matching TRBD2. The better agreement between TRBJ2-7 and the DNA end casts doubt on the J call. Germline CDR1 and CDR2: WNHNN and SYGVQD (reference sequence). The CDR3 loop spans 16 amino acids. In nucleotides, the CDR3 is TGCGCCAGCAGCCCACTAGCGGGAGTAACGCTAGGCGAGCAGTACTTC. It yields the protein CASSPLAGVTLGEQYF.

V is TRBV5-1 and J is TRBJ1-1, with D hard to call. The germline V gene has CDR1 SGHRS and CDR2 YFSETQ. The CDR3 is made up of 13 amino acids. V was cut by 0 bases and J by 4 bases, with 7 bases left in between. The CDR3 nucleotides read TGCGCCAGCAGCTTGGAGATGCGCACTGAAGCTTTCTTT. Translation gives CASSLEMRTEAFF. The whole variable domain, remainder taken from reference TRBV5-1 and TRBJ1-1, is KAGVTQTPRYLIKTRGQQVTLSCSPISGHRSVSWYQQTPGQGLQFLFEYFSETQRNKGNFPGRFSGRQFSNSRSEMNVSTLELGDSALYLCASSLEMRTEAFFGQGTRLTVV.

The chain joins TRBV2 to TRBJ2-7, with TRBD2 as a possible D gene (6 bases). The V end lost 7 bases, the J end lost 1 base, and 14 bases lay between the germline ends. Germline assignment: CDR1 SNHLY and CDR2 FYNNEI. The CDR3 spans 14 residues. The CDR3: CASNGGKGSYEQYF. The CDR3 region has the DNA TGTGCCAGCAATGGGGGGAAAGGATCCTACGAGCAGTACTTC.

Only one count was recorded for this clonotype. The chain has TRBV7-2 and TRBJ2-5, with 10 bases matching TRBD2. V was pared by 5 bases and J by 4 bases, with 4 bases of the junction left unmatched. The CDR3 has 14 amino acids. From germline, CDR1 is SGHTA and CDR2 FQGNSA. The CDR3 DNA reads TGTGCCAGCAGCCAGCGGGGGGGCCGAGAGACCCAGTACTTC. It is translated as CASSQRGGRETQYF. The whole variable domain, filled in from reference TRBV7-2 and TRBJ2-5, reads GAGVSQSPSNKVTEKGKDVELRCDPISGHTALYWYRQSLGQGLEFLIYFQGNSAPDKSGLPSDRFSAERTGGSVSTLTIQRTQQEDSAVYLCASSQRGGRETQYFGPGTRLLVL.

This clonotype has just one count. J is TRBJ2-3 and V is TRBV6-2 or TRBV6-3; D remains unclear. In germline, CDR1 is MNHEY, CDR2 SVGEGT. The V and J ends lost 2 bases and 10 bases respectively, with 10 bases between them. The CDR3 has 12 amino acids. CDR3 protein: CASSYSLFPQYF. The DNA of the CDR3 is TGTGCCAGCAGTTACAGCCTTTTTCCGCAGTATTTT.

Of note for this clonotype: At one end the junction does not follow the germline gene, possibly because of a read error. The chain combines TRBV11-3 with TRBJ1-2; TRBD1 matches at 9 bases. CDR3 length: 15 amino acids. Germline V gene data show CDR1 as SGHNT and CDR2 as YENEEA. The CDR3 bases are TGTGCCAGCAGCATCGAGGGACAGGGCTATGTTGGCTGCACCTTC. Translated: CASSIEGQGYVGCTF.

The genes are TRBV21-1 and TRBJ1-2; TRBD1 is the table's D call, not checked against the DNA. TRBV21-1 is assigned pseudogene status. The CDR3 runs to 13 residues. The CDR3 DNA sequence: TGTGCCAGCAAAGCCGTGGTTTCGGGAGGCTACACCTTC. This gives the protein CASKAVVSGGYTF.

This clonotype was counted only a few times. The rearrangement uses TRBV7-2 and TRBJ1-5, with a weak D call TRBD1 (5 bases). Germline V gene lookup returns CDR1 SGHTA and CDR2 FQGNSA. The germline V and J ends were trimmed by 5 bases and 4 bases, with 15 bases remaining between them. The CDR3 loop spans 15 amino acids. This CDR3 reads CASSPTGTGNQPQHF. CDR3 bases: TGTGCCAGCAGCCCAACCGGGACGGGAAATCAGCCCCAGCATTTT.

The chain employs TRBV7-8 and TRBJ1-3, with a possible D match to TRBD1 (6 bases). This CDR3 region has 17 residues. The germline gives CDR1 SGHVS, CDR2 FQNEAQ. V dropped 4 bases and J dropped 1 base, with 17 bases sitting between them. The CDR3 region has the DNA TGTGCCAGCAGCTATGTACAGGGTATTGGTTCTGGAAACACCATATATTTT. Its protein is CASSYVQGIGSGNTIYF.

The rearrangement links TRBV11-2 to TRBJ2-7, with 12 bases aligning to TRBD2. After removal of 4 bases from V and 3 bases from J, the junction contained 4 bases not matched to a gene. CDR1 and CDR2 (germline): SGHAT, FQNNGV. The CDR3 sequence is 15 residues long. The CDR3 DNA reads as TGTGCCAGCAGCTCTAGCGGGAGGGATTACTACGAGCAGTACTTC. Translated, it gives CASSSSGRDYYEQYF.

V and J are TRBV29-1 and TRBJ1-1; TRBD1 agrees at 9 bases. J gave up 5 bases and V 6 bases, and 7 bases lay outside the gene matches. Germline V gene lookup returns CDR1 SQVTM and CDR2 ANQGSEA. This CDR3 region has 13 residues. The chain's CDR3 is CSVRMTGGTEAFF. Here the CDR3 DNA reads TGCAGCGTCCGCATGACAGGGGGAACTGAAGCTTTCTTT.

The chain has TRBV27 and TRBJ2-5, with D possibly matching TRBD2 (6 bases). V lost 0 bases and J 7 bases, leaving 18 bases between the germline ends. CDR1 is MNHEY and CDR2 is SMNVEV in the germline V gene (reference sequence). This CDR3 comprises 16 residues. The CDR3 is CASSLSFFGGLGTQYF. Here the CDR3 DNA reads TGTGCCAGCAGTTTATCGTTCTTCGGGGGACTGGGGACCCAGTACTTC.

V is TRBV7-2 and J is TRBJ1-1; tentatively, D is TRBD1 (5 bases). This CDR3 region has 14 residues. The V and J ends lost 3 bases and 0 bases respectively, with 8 bases between them. Germline V gene sequence: CDR1 SGHTA, CDR2 FQGNSA. CDR3 nucleotides: TGTGCCAGCAGCTTGGGGCCGATGAACACTGAAGCTTTCTTT. Amino acid sequence: CASSLGPMNTEAFF.

The rearrangement joins TRBV19 to TRBJ1-2; 7 bases map to TRBD1. Per germline, CDR1 LNHDA and CDR2 SQIVND (reference sequence). The V segment lost 5 bases and the J segment 3 bases; nucleotides outside the gene matches: 3. CDR3 length: 13 amino acids. The CDR3 loop is CASSPGQDYGYTF. DNA of the CDR3: TGTGCCAGTAGTCCCGGACAGGACTATGGCTACACCTTC. The full variable domain, completed using reference TRBV19 and TRBJ1-2, is DGGITQSPKYLFRKEGQNVTLSCEQNLNHDAMYWYRQDPGQGLRLIYYSQIVNDFQKGDIAEGYSVSREKKESFPLTVTSAQKNPTAFYLCASSPGQDYGYTFGSGTRLTVV.

This clonotype occurred a few times. The V and J genes are TRBV28 and TRBJ2-4; 9 bases fit TRBD1. This CDR3 has 15 amino acids. Germline lookup yields CDR1 MDHEN and CDR2 SYDVKM. V trimming: 2 bases; J trimming: 6 bases; junction bases outside the gene matches: 5. CDR3 amino acids: CASSLMGQGRNIQYF. The CDR3, as DNA: TGTGCCAGCAGTTTAATGGGACAGGGCCGAAACATTCAGTACTTC.

The chain couples TRBV2 to TRBJ2-7; 9 bases are shared with TRBD1. Germline V lookup: CDR1 SNHLY, CDR2 FYNNEI. This CDR3 region has 15 residues. V lost 3 bases and J lost 1; bases outside the gene matches: 4. DNA of the CDR3: TGTGCCAGCAGTGACCGGGGGACAGGGTCCTACGAGCAGTACTTC. Its protein is CASSDRGTGSYEQYF.

V and J are TRBV7-2 and TRBJ1-5; D remains unclear. The CDR3 runs 15 residues. Germline-derived CDR1 and CDR2 are SGHTA and FQGNSA. Trimming cost V 2 bases and J 2 bases, with 10 bases left between them. This CDR3 is CASSLLLGGNQPQHF. The DNA of the CDR3 is TGTGCCAGCAGCTTACTTCTCGGGGGCAATCAGCCCCAGCATTTT.